A single sample is the source of the 5 T cell receptor beta chains below, sequenced in a study of blood T cell repertoires in COVID-19. The data were produced by immunoSEQ multiplex PCR, yet TCRdb's version contains in-frame clones alone and is incomplete. The sample holds 300,000 to 450,000 clones, about 90% seen once. The specimen sequenced was PBMCs or T cells enriched from blood (not recorded which). The receptor set was obtained from a young woman who had recovered from COVID-19.

V and J are TRBV27 and TRBJ1-5; D is ambiguous. From germline, CDR1 is MNHEY and CDR2 SMNVEV (reference sequence). V was clipped by 5 bases and J by 9 bases, with 14 bases between them. This CDR3 is built from 13 residues. CDR3 DNA: TGTGCCAGCAGTCCCTCCTTGCGGGCGCCCCAGCATTTT. It is translated as CASSPSLRAPQHF.

This sequence joins TRBV5-8 and TRBJ1-2, with a weak D call TRBD1 (5 bases). Between the trimmed V and J ends, which lost 4 bases and 4 bases, there was a span of 17 bases. Germline V gene sequence: CDR1 SGHTS, CDR2 YDEGEE. The CDR3 extends over 15 amino acids. CDR3 nucleotide sequence: TGTGCCAGCAGCCCTGGATACAGGTATCCCTATGGCTACACCTTC. This encodes CASSPGYRYPYGYTF.

This chain joins TRBV19 and TRBJ1-5; 8 bases fit TRBD1. The V gene's germline CDR1 is LNHDA and CDR2 SQIVND (reference sequence). Trimming cost V 1 base and J 5 bases; bases outside gene matches: 4. This CDR3 spans 15 amino acids. The CDR3 here is CASSIGTGRDQPQHF. CDR3 DNA: TGTGCCAGTAGTATAGGGACAGGGAGGGATCAGCCCCAGCATTTT.

The genes are TRBV12-3 or TRBV12-4 and TRBJ1-2; D remains ambiguous. This CDR3 has 12 residues. The germline V and J ends were trimmed by 7 bases and 2 bases, with 8 bases remaining between them. The CDR3: CASKEGNYGYTF. Here the CDR3 DNA reads TGTGCCAGCAAAGAGGGAAACTATGGCTACACCTTC.

This clone was recorded only once. The chain recombines TRBV7-6 with TRBJ1-4; D is ambiguous. Trimming took off 1 base at V and 5 bases at J, with 8 bases between the two ends. Germline V gene data show CDR1 as SGHVS and CDR2 as FNYEAQ. The CDR3 extends over 14 amino acids. CDR3 in amino acids: CASSLGGSNEKLFF. CDR3 DNA sequence: TGTGCCAGCAGCTTAGGCGGCTCAAATGAAAAACTGTTTTTT.